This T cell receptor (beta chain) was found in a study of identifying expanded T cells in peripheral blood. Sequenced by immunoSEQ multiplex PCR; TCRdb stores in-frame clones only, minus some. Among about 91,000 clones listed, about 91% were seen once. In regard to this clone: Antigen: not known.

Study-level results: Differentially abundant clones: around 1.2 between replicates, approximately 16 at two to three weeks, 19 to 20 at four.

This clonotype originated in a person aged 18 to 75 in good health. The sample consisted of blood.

Here the CDR3 reads CASSTSSGANVLTF. CDR3 sequence (DNA): TGTGCCAGCTCAACCTCCTCTGGGGCCAACGTCCTGACTTTC. This chain connects TRBV18 to TRBJ2-6; D call uncertain. This CDR3 has 14 residues. Trimming stripped 5 bases from V and 0 bases from J, with 5 bases between. In germline, CDR1 is KGHSH, CDR2 LQKENI.